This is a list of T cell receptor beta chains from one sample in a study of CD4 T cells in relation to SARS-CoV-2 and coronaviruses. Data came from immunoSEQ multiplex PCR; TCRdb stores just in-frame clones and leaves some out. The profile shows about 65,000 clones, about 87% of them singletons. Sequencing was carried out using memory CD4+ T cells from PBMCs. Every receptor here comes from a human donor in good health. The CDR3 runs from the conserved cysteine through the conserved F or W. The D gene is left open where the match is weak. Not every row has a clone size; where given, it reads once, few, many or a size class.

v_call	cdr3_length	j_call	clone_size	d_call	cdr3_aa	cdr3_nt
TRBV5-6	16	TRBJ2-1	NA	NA	CASSLVVGLDYNEQFF	TGTGCCAGCAGCTTGGTAGTTGGGTTGGATTACAATGAGCAGTTCTTC
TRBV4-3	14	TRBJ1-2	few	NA	CASSQDRANYGYTF	TGCGCCAGCAGCCAAGACAGGGCTAACTATGGCTACACCTTC
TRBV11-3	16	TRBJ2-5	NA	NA	CASSLGRGSGQETQYF	TGTGCCAGCAGCTTAGGCCGGGGTAGCGGACAAGAGACCCAGTACTTC
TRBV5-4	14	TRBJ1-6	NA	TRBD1	CATGQGDYNSPLHF	TGTGCCACCGGACAGGGAGACTATAATTCACCCCTCCACTTT
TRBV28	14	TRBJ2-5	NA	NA	CASSHGTRRETQYF	TGTGCCAGCAGTCACGGGACTCGACGGGAGACCCAGTACTTC
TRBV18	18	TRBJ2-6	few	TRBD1	CASSQTGGVRSGANVLTF	TGTGCCAGCTCACAGACAGGGGGTGTACGGTCTGGGGCCAACGTCCTGACTTTC
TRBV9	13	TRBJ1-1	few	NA	CASSVSRDTEAFF	TGTGCCAGCAGCGTAAGCAGAGACACTGAAGCTTTCTTT
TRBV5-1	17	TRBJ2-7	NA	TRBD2	CASSSGLAGIDGYEQYF	TGCGCCAGCAGCTCAGGACTAGCGGGGATAGACGGGTACGAGCAGTACTTC
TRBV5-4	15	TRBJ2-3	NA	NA	CAISAQGFSSDTQYF	TGTGCCATCTCCGCCCAGGGGTTTTCTTCAGATACGCAGTATTTT
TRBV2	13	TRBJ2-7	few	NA	CASSSRLSYEQYF	TGTGCCAGCAGTTCCAGGTTATCCTACGAGCAGTACTTC
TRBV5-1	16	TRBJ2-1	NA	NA	CASSGGGHSAYNEQFF	TGCGCCAGCAGCGGAGGGGGTCATAGCGCCTACAATGAGCAGTTCTTC
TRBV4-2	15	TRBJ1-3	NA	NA	CASSQDPRGVRTIYF	TGTGCCAGCAGCCAAGATCCCAGGGGAGTGAGGACCATATATTTT
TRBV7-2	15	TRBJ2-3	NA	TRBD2	CASRPQWGGTDTQYF	TGTGCCAGCAGACCCCAGTGGGGGGGGACAGATACGCAGTATTTT
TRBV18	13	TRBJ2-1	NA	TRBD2	CASSPQLANEQFF	TGTGCCAGCTCACCTCAACTAGCGAATGAGCAGTTCTTC
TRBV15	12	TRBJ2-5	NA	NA	CATSRGWETQYF	TGTGCCACCAGCAGGGGCTGGGAGACCCAGTACTTC
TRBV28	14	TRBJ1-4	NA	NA	CASLDRATNEKLFF	TGTGCCAGCCTCGACCGGGCAACTAATGAAAAACTGTTTTTT
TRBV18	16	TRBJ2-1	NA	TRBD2	CASSPGGTSGSNEQFF	TGTGCCAGCTCACCTGGCGGGACTAGCGGGAGTAATGAGCAGTTCTTC